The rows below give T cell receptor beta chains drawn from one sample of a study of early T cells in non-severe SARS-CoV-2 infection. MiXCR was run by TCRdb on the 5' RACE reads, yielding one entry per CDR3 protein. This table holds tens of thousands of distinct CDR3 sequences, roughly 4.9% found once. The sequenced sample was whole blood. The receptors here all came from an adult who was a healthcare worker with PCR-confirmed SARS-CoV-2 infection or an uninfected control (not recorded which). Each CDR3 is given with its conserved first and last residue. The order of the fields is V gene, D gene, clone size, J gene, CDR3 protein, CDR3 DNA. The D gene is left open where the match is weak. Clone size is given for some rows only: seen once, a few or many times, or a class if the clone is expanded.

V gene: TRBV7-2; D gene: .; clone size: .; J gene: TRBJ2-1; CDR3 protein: CASSLKATVIDFYNEQFF; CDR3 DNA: TGTGCCAGCAGCTTAAAGGCAACAGTTATAGATTTCTACAATGAGCAGTTCTTC
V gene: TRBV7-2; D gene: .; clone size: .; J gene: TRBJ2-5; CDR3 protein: CASSLEGPTFGRETQYF; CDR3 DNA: TGTGCCAGCAGCTTAGAAGGACCGACGTTTGGGCGAGAGACCCAGTACTTC
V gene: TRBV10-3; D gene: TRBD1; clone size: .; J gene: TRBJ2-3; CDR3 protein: CALGTGGQSSTDTQYF; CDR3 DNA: TGTGCCTTAGGGACAGGGGGGCAATCTAGCACAGATACGCAGTATTTT
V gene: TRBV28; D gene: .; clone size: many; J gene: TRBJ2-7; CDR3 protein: CASSTGTYEQYF; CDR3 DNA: TGTGCCAGCAGTACAGGAACCTACGAGCAGTACTTC
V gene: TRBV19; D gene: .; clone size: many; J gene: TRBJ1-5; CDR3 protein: CASSIHDSPSGNQPQHF; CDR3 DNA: TGTGCCAGTAGTATACACGACAGCCCTTCGGGCAATCAGCCCCAGCATTTT
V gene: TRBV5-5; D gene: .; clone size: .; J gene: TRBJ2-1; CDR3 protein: CASRRGDSSYNEQFF; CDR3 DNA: TGTGCCAGCAGACGGGGCGATAGCTCCTACAATGAGCAGTTCTTC
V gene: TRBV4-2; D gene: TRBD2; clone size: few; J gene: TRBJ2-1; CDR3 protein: CASSQDASGYNEQFF; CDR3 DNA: TGTGCCAGCAGCCAAGATGCTAGCGGATACAATGAGCAGTTCTTC
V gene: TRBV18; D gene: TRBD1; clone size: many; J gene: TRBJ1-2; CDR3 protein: CASSPEGQLGYTF; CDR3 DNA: TGTGCCAGCTCACCGGAGGGACAGTTAGGCTACACCTTC
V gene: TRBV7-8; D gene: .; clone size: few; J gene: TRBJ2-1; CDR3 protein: CASSPRLDSYEQFF; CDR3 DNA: TGTGCCAGCAGCCCGAGACTAGATTCCTATGAGCAGTTCTTC
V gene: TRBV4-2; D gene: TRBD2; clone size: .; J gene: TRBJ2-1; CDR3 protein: CASSQAVLRRGSESSYNEQFF; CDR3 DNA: TGTGCCAGCAGCCAAGCTGTTCTTCGGCGCGGGAGCGAGAGCTCCTACAATGAGCAGTTCTTC
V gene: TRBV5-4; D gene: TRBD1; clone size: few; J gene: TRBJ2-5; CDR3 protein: CASSLAGGAGQETQYF; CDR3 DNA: TGTGCCAGCAGCTTAGCAGGGGGCGCGGGTCAAGAGACCCAGTACTTC
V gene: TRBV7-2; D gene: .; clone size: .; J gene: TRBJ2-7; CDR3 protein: CASSSPGGTYEQYF; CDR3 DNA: TGTGCCAGCAGCAGCCCTGGGGGCACCTACGAGCAGTACTTC
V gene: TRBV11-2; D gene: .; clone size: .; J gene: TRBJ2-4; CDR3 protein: CASSLMYPPNIQYF; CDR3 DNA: TGTGCCAGCAGCTTAATGTACCCCCCAAACATTCAGTACTTC
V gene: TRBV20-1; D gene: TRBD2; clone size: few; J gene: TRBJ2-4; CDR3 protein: CSAALAGSTKNIQYF; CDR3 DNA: TGCAGTGCTGCCCTAGCGGGAAGTACCAAAAACATTCAGTACTTC
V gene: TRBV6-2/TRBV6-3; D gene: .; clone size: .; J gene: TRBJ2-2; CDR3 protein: CASSYGREYTGELFF; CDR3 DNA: TGTGCCAGCAGTTACGGCAGGGAATACACCGGGGAGCTGTTTTTT
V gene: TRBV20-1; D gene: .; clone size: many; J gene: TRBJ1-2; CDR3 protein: CRPNDGYTF; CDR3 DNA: TGCAGGCCAAACGATGGCTACACCTTC
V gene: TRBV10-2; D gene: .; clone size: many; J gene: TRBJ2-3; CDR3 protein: CASKDTDTQYF; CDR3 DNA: TGCGCCAGCAAAGATACAGATACGCAGTATTTT
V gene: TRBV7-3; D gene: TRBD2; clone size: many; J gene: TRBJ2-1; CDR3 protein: CASSLNPSGSSDEQFF; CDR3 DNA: TGTGCCAGCAGCTTAAACCCTAGCGGGAGCAGCGATGAGCAGTTCTTC
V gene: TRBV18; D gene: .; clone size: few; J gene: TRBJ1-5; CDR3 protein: CASSPDRNSQPQHF; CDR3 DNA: TGTGCCAGCTCACCGGACAGAAACTCTCAGCCCCAGCATTTT
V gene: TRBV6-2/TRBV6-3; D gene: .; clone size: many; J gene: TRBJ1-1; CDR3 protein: CASSSIDLRLATEAFF; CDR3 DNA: TGTGCCAGCAGCTCTATTGATCTCCGACTCGCGACTGAAGCTTTCTTT
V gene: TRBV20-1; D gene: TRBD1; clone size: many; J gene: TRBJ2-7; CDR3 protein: CSARGDKGAPYEQYF; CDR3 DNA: TGCAGTGCTAGAGGGGATAAGGGGGCTCCCTACGAGCAGTACTTC
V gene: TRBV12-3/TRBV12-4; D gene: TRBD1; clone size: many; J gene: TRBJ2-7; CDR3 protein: CASSPTGYEQYF; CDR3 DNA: TGTGCCAGCAGTCCGACAGGGTACGAGCAGTACTTC
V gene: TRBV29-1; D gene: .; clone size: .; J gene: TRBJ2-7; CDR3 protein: CSVASARAAGEQYF; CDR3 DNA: TGCAGCGTTGCAAGCGCGAGGGCCGCTGGCGAGCAGTACTTC
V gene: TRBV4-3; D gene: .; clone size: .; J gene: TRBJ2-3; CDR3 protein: CASSQGFRSGGIDTQYF; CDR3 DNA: TGCGCCAGCAGCCAAGGCTTTCGCTCCGGGGGCATCGATACGCAGTATTTT
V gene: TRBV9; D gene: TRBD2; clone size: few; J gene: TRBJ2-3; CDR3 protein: CASKEGLAADTQYF; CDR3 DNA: TGTGCCAGCAAGGAGGGTCTAGCGGCAGATACGCAGTATTTT
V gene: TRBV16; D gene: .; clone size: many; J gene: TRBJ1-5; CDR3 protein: CASSPQANQPQHF; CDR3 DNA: TGTGCCAGCAGCCCTCAGGCAAATCAGCCCCAGCATTTT
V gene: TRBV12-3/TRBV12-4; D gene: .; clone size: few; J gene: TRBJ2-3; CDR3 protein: CASRPGTDTQYF; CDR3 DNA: TGTGCCAGCAGGCCCGGCACAGATACGCAGTATTTT
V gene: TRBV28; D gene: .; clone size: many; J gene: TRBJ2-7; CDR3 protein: CASSLVSEQYF; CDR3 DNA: TGTGCCAGCAGCTTGGTCTCCGAGCAGTACTTC
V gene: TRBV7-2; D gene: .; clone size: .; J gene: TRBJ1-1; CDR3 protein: CASSPDIDAFF; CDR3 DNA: TGTGCCAGCAGCCCAGACATCGACGCTTTCTTT
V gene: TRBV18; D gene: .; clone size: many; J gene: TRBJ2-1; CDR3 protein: CASSPPWEDYTSNEQFF; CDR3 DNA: TGTGCCAGCTCACCACCGTGGGAGGACTACACCTCCAATGAGCAGTTCTTC
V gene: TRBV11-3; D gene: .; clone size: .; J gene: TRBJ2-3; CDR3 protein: CASSLTGQNLYF; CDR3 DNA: TGTGCCAGCAGCTTGACGGGACAAAATTTGTATTTT
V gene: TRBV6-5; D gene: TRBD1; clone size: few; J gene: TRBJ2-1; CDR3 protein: CASSYSTGSSYNEQFF; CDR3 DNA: TGTGCCAGCAGTTACTCGACAGGGAGCTCCTACAATGAGCAGTTCTTC
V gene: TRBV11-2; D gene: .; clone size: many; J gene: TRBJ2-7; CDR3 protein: CASSLDGAAVTSYEQYF; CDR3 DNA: TGTGCCAGCAGCTTAGATGGGGCAGCGGTGACCTCCTACGAGCAGTACTTC
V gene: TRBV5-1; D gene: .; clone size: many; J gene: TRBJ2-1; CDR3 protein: CASSVSRRDGNNEQFF; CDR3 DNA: TGCGCCAGCAGTGTAAGTCGGCGGGATGGGAACAATGAGCAGTTCTTC